These 31 T cell receptor beta chains came from one sample sequenced in a study of neoadjuvant anti-PD-1 for oral cavity cancer. The repertoire was sequenced with immunoSEQ multiplex PCR; TCRdb's copy has only in-frame clones and lacks some. The table records 60,000 to 75,000 clones, around 83% of them present only once. The source material was PBMCs, sampled before nivolumab (anti-PD-1) treatment. Receptor source: a person aged 35-79 years with oral cavity squamous cell carcinoma.

The chain has TRBV30 and TRBJ2-7, with TRBD2 matching over 11 bases. Trimming at V came to 0 bases and at J to 6 bases, leaving 7 bases not matched to a gene. This CDR3 has 15 residues. Per germline, CDR1 GTSNPN and CDR2 SVGIG (reference sequence). In DNA form, the CDR3 reads TGTGCCTGGAGTGTGCTAGCGGGAGGTCTCTCCGAGCAGTACTTC. Its protein product is CAWSVLAGGLSEQYF.

This clone came up once. The chain couples TRBV5-6 to TRBJ2-3; 14 bases are a match to TRBD2. V trimming: 1 base; J trimming: 10 bases; junction bases outside the gene matches: 2. The CDR3 spans 14 residues. The germline V gene has CDR1 SGHDT and CDR2 YYEEEE. The CDR3 sequence: CASSLRTSGRSQYF. CDR3 in DNA: TGTGCCAGCAGCTTGAGGACTAGCGGGAGGTCGCAGTATTTT.

On this clone: Other DNA sequences of this sample code for an identical CDR3. The V and J genes are TRBV7-3 and TRBJ2-3; D gene uncertain. This CDR3 has 11 residues. The germline CDR1 and CDR2 sequences are SGHTA and FQGTGA. Trimming pared 2 bases from V and 5 bases from J, leaving 2 bases between. DNA for the CDR3: TGTGCCAGCAGCTTACGAGATACGCAGTATTTT. Translation gives CASSLRDTQYF.

This chain links TRBV10-3 with TRBJ2-7, with 7 bases fitting TRBD2. The CDR3 is 15 amino acids. The V and J ends lost 3 bases and 4 bases, in that order; junction bases with no gene match: 9. Germline CDR1 reads ENHRY; CDR2 reads SYGVKD. Here the CDR3 reads CAISEARGGVYEQYF. Here the CDR3 DNA reads TGTGCCATCAGTGAAGCCCGCGGGGGAGTTTACGAGCAGTACTTC.

V gene TRBV19 combines with J gene TRBJ1-1; D unresolved. CDR1 and CDR2 (germline): LNHDA, SQIVND (reference sequence). V was trimmed by 7 bases and J by 0 bases, leaving 9 bases between them. This CDR3 spans 13 amino acids. The CDR3 DNA sequence: TGTGCCAGTACGGGCACAATGAACACTGAAGCTTTCTTT. It translates to CASTGTMNTEAFF.

Only a few counts were recorded for this clone. The rearrangement uses TRBV5-5 and TRBJ2-1, with 11 bases identical to TRBD2. Germline loops: CDR1 SGHKS, CDR2 YYEKEE (reference sequence). Unmatched junction bases numbered 1, after V lost 3 bases and J lost 2 bases. The CDR3 runs to 15 residues. The chain's CDR3 is CASSSGLAAYNEQFF. Written as DNA, the CDR3 is TGTGCCAGCAGCTCGGGACTAGCGGCCTACAATGAGCAGTTCTTC.

V and J are TRBV5-1 and TRBJ2-2, with D possibly matching TRBD1 (6 bases). The CDR3 runs 15 residues. Deletions cut 3 bases from V and 0 bases from J, with 9 bases between. Germline V gene data show CDR1 as SGHRS and CDR2 as YFSETQ. CDR3 sequence: CASSYRVPNTGELFF. For the CDR3, the DNA is TGCGCCAGCAGCTACAGGGTCCCGAACACCGGGGAGCTGTTTTTT. Variable domain in full (rest from reference TRBV5-1 and TRBJ2-2): KAGVTQTPRYLIKTRGQQVTLSCSPISGHRSVSWYQQTPGQGLQFLFEYFSETQRNKGNFPGRFSGRQFSNSRSEMNVSTLELGDSALYLCASSYRVPNTGELFFGEGSRLTVL.

The chain recombines TRBV5-1 with TRBJ2-7; 7 nucleotides agree with TRBD1. The germline V gene encodes CDR1 SGHRS and CDR2 YFSETQ. This CDR3 comprises 14 residues. V dropped 0 bases and J dropped 2; count of bases not matched to a gene: 2. The CDR3 region is CASSLEGATYEQYF. CDR3 coding DNA: TGCGCCAGCAGCTTGGAGGGGGCAACCTACGAGCAGTACTTC.

The chain has TRBV4-2 and TRBJ2-5; TRBD1 agrees at 9 bases. CDR1 is LGHNA, CDR2 YNFKEQ, per germline. The CDR3 loop spans 17 amino acids. The V and J ends lost 0 bases and 5 bases, in that order; junction bases with no gene match: 10. The chain's CDR3 is CASSQERGQGFWETQYF. The CDR3 coding sequence is TGTGCCAGCAGCCAAGAACGGGGACAGGGTTTTTGGGAGACCCAGTACTTC.

This chain links TRBV5-1 with TRBJ2-3; 9 bases are shared with TRBD2. Germline V gene data show CDR1 as SGHRS and CDR2 as YFSETQ. CDR3 length: 15 residues. V dropped 0 bases and J dropped 2; count of bases not matched to a gene: 1. CDR3 coding DNA: TGCGCCAGCAGCTTGGGCGGGAGGGCCACAGATACGCAGTATTTT. Its translation: CASSLGGRATDTQYF.

The chain couples TRBV2 to TRBJ1-5; 7 nucleotides match TRBD1. CDR3 length: 15 amino acids. With 2 bases clipped from V and 4 bases from J, the junction kept 5 bases outside the gene matches. The V gene's germline CDR1 is SNHLY and CDR2 FYNNEI. The CDR3 loop is CASSEMAQGNQPQHF. The CDR3 region has the DNA TGTGCCAGCAGTGAAATGGCACAGGGGAATCAGCCCCAGCATTTT.

Only a few counts were recorded for this clone. J is TRBJ2-1 and V is TRBV30, with TRBD2 matching over 13 bases. The germline V gene has CDR1 GTSNPN and CDR2 SVGIG (reference sequence). The V segment lost 1 base and the J segment 8 bases; nucleotides outside the gene matches: 11. The CDR3 is 17 amino acids. The CDR3 coding sequence is TGTGCCTGGAGTGCATCAAGGACTAGCGGGGGTCGCGATGAGCAGTTCTTC. Protein sequence: CAWSASRTSGGRDEQFF.

The J gene is TRBJ2-1, the V gene TRBV11-1; D is unclear. The CDR3 length is 13 residues. V was cut by 0 bases and J by 10 bases, with 10 bases left in between. Germline V gene lookup returns CDR1 SGHAT and CDR2 FQDESV (reference sequence). The CDR3 loop reads CASSLAVGPEQFF. The CDR3 DNA sequence: TGTGCCAGCAGCTTAGCGGTCGGGCCGGAGCAGTTCTTC.

The chain carries TRBV29-1 and TRBJ2-1; either TRBD1 or TRBD2 may supply D (6 bases each). This CDR3 contains 14 residues. V was clipped by 6 bases and J by 5 bases, with 17 bases between them. Germline V gene data show CDR1 as SQVTM and CDR2 as ANQGSEA. CDR3 sequence reads: CSVRGVKLHNEQFF. CDR3 DNA sequence: TGCAGCGTGAGGGGGGTGAAACTACACAATGAGCAGTTCTTC.

On this clone: One end of the junction varies from germline; a read error may be responsible. The chain couples TRBV10-1 to TRBJ2-1, with 7 bases matching TRBD2. The germline gives CDR1 WNHNN, CDR2 SYGVQD (reference sequence). This CDR3 is built from 10 residues. CDR3 sequence reads: CANSGGLKFF. The CDR3 nucleotides read TGCGCCAACAGTGGGGGACTAAAGTTCTTC.

V usage is TRBV4-2 and J usage is TRBJ1-2; 8 bases line up with TRBD1. The CDR3 sequence is 15 residues long. Unmatched junction bases numbered 9, after V lost 2 bases and J lost 7 bases. Germline CDR1 LGHNA, CDR2 YNFKEQ. As DNA, the CDR3 is TGTGCCAGCAGCCAACCACGGGCAGGGGGCTTTGGCTACACCTTC. The encoded protein is CASSQPRAGGFGYTF.

This rearrangement joins TRBV5-8 to TRBJ1-2; 8 nucleotides agree with TRBD1. Trimming removed 4 bases from V and 4 bases from J; junction bases left unmatched: 6. CDR3 length: 14 amino acids. CDR1 is SGHTS, CDR2 YDEGEE, per germline. CDR3 sequence: CASSTPGGFYGYTF. CDR3 in DNA: TGTGCCAGCAGCACACCAGGGGGCTTCTATGGCTACACCTTC.

The V and J genes are TRBV7-7 and TRBJ2-3, with TRBD2 matching 10 bases. CDR1 and CDR2 (germline): SSHAT, FNYEAQ (reference sequence). V gave up 4 bases and J gave up 1 base; unmatched junction bases: 2. The CDR3 consists of 15 residues. The chain's CDR3 is CASSSGTSGTDTQYF. CDR3 sequence (DNA): TGTGCCAGCAGCTCCGGGACTAGCGGCACAGATACGCAGTATTTT.

V gene TRBV5-6 combines with J gene TRBJ2-3, with 8 bases aligning to TRBD2. CDR3 size: 16 residues. V was pared by 4 bases and J by 4 bases, with 11 bases of the junction left unmatched. Germline V lookup: CDR1 SGHDT, CDR2 YYEEEE. The CDR3 bases are TGTGCCAGCAGCCAAGGACTAGCCTTTCTGGCAGATACGCAGTATTTT. Translated, it gives CASSQGLAFLADTQYF.

J is TRBJ1-5 and V is TRBV28; TRBD1 matches at 7 bases. V was clipped by 4 bases and J by 6 bases; unmatched bases: 3. Germline lookup yields CDR1 MDHEN and CDR2 SYDVKM. This CDR3 contains 13 residues. CDR3 nucleotides: TGTGCCAGCAGTTCCCCAGGGGGTCAGCCCCAGCATTTT. Its protein product is CASSSPGGQPQHF.

The genes are TRBV9 and TRBJ1-1, with TRBD1 matching 9 bases. After removal of 4 bases from V and 7 bases from J, the junction contained 11 bases not matched to a gene. The germline CDR1 and CDR2 sequences are SGDLS and YYNGEE. The CDR3 length is 15 residues. DNA for the CDR3: TGTGCCAGCAGCCCCTTACAGGGGGCGCAGCTTGAAGCTTTCTTT. Translation: CASSPLQGAQLEAFF.

The chain carries TRBV4-1 and TRBJ1-1; D gene unclear. Trimming stripped 0 bases from V and 4 bases from J, with 6 bases between. The CDR3 spans 13 residues. Germline values: CDR1 MGHRA, CDR2 YSYEKL. The CDR3 DNA follows: TGCGCCAGCAGCCAAGATCTCGGCACTGAAGCTTTCTTT. This gives the protein CASSQDLGTEAFF.

This clone was found a few times. The chain recombines TRBV27 with TRBJ1-1; TRBD1 agrees at 7 bases. Germline V gives CDR1 MNHEY, CDR2 SMNVEV (reference sequence). V shed 5 bases and J 1 base; nucleotides not matched to a gene: 1. The CDR3 is 13 residues long. CDR3: CASSRTGNTEAFF. In DNA form, the CDR3 reads TGTGCCAGCAGTCGGACAGGGAACACTGAAGCTTTCTTT.

The sample holds a few counts of this clone. This sequence joins TRBV5-1 and TRBJ2-7; 7 nucleotides line up with TRBD1. This CDR3 contains 15 residues. With 0 bases clipped from V and 7 bases from J, the junction kept 10 bases outside the gene matches. Germline CDR1 is SGHRS and CDR2 is YFSETQ. DNA for the CDR3: TGCGCCAGCAGCTTGGATGGGGCAGGGGGAATGGAGCAGTACTTC. Encoded protein: CASSLDGAGGMEQYF. Full variable domain (outside the CDR3, taken from reference TRBV5-1 and TRBJ2-7): KAGVTQTPRYLIKTRGQQVTLSCSPISGHRSVSWYQQTPGQGLQFLFEYFSETQRNKGNFPGRFSGRQFSNSRSEMNVSTLELGDSALYLCASSLDGAGGMEQYFGPGTRLTVT.

This clone was recorded once. This chain links TRBV30 with TRBJ1-6; TRBD1 matches 8 bases. The germline V gene has CDR1 GTSNPN and CDR2 SVGIG (reference sequence). Germline trimming cut 5 bases from V and 7 bases from J; bases unmatched to any gene: 4. This CDR3 has 13 residues. The chain's CDR3 is CAWGQGGNSPLHF. The CDR3 region has the DNA TGTGCCTGGGGACAGGGTGGCAATTCACCCCTCCACTTT.

The rearrangement joins TRBV6-5 to TRBJ1-2; 7 nucleotides match TRBD1. Germline trimming cut 0 bases from V and 8 bases from J; bases unmatched to any gene: 3. This CDR3 is built from 13 residues. CDR1 MNHEY and CDR2 SVGAGI come from the germline V gene. CDR3 region: CASSYSGGWGYTF. The CDR3 coding sequence is TGTGCCAGCAGTTACTCAGGGGGCTGGGGCTACACCTTC.

This sequence joins TRBV19 and TRBJ1-1; D remains unclear. The CDR3 is 16 residues long. Trimming took off 5 bases at V and 0 bases at J, with 16 bases between the two ends. CDR1 and CDR2 from the germline V gene are LNHDA and SQIVND (reference sequence). Here the CDR3 reads CASSAPLRVVNTEAFF. CDR3 sequence (DNA): TGTGCCAGTAGTGCACCCCTTCGGGTGGTGAACACTGAAGCTTTCTTT.

The rearrangement joins TRBV10-1 to TRBJ2-3; D may match TRBD1 or TRBD2 (6 bases each). Trimming took 3 bases from V and 4 from J, leaving 17 bases between them. Germline V gene sequence: CDR1 WNHNN, CDR2 SYGVQD (reference sequence). This CDR3 comprises 16 residues. The CDR3 nucleotides are TGCGCCAGCAGTGAAGGGGTTTGGGGGGCTGCAGATACGCAGTATTTT. Amino acid sequence: CASSEGVWGAADTQYF.

The rearrangement links TRBV5-1 to TRBJ1-1, with D perhaps TRBD1 (6 bases). This CDR3 contains 13 residues. Trimming took 4 bases from V and 3 from J, leaving 10 bases between them. Germline V gene lookup returns CDR1 SGHRS and CDR2 YFSETQ. As DNA, the CDR3 is TGCGCCAGCAGCCAGGGGTTGGACACTGAAGCTTTCTTT. It codes for CASSQGLDTEAFF.

In its sample, this clone was seen once. The rearrangement joins TRBV5-4 to TRBJ2-1; 10 positions match TRBD2. The J segment lost 5 bases and the V segment lost 4 bases, leaving 3 bases of the junction unmatched. This CDR3 has 14 residues. Germline CDR1 is SGHNT and CDR2 is YYREEE (reference sequence). CDR3: CASSLGLADNEQFF. CDR3 in DNA: TGTGCCAGCAGCCTCGGACTAGCGGACAATGAGCAGTTCTTC.

The chain carries TRBV5-6 and TRBJ2-7; unclear D gene. V was trimmed by 4 bases and J by 3 bases, leaving 20 bases between them. This CDR3 region has 16 residues. Per the germline V gene, CDR1 is SGHDT and CDR2 is YYEEEE. CDR3 in amino acids: CASSPPTLTGVYEQYF. The CDR3 DNA reads TGTGCCAGCAGCCCCCCGACCTTGACGGGTGTCTACGAGCAGTACTTC.